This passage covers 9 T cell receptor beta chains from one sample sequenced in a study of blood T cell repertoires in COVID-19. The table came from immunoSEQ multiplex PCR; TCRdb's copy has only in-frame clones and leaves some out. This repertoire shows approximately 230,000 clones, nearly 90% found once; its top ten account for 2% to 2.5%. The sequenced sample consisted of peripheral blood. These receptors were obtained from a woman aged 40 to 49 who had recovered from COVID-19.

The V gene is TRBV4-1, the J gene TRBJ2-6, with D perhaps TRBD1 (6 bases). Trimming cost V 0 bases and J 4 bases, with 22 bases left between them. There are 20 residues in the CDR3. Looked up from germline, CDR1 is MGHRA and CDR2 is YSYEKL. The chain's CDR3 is CASSQDLRWLGAQGANVLTF. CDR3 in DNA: TGCGCCAGCAGCCAAGACTTACGATGGTTGGGGGCGCAAGGGGCCAACGTCCTGACTTTC.

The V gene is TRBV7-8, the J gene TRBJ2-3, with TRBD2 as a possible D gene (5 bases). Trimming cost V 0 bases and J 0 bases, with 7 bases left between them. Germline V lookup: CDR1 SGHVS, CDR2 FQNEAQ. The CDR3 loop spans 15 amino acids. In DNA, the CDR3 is TGTGCCAGCAGCTTAGCCCGGACTAGCACAGATACGCAGTATTTT. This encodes CASSLARTSTDTQYF. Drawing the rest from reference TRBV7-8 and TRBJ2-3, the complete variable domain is GAGVSQSPRYKVAKRGQDVALRCDPISGHVSLFWYQQALGQGPEFLTYFQNEAQLDKSGLPSDRFFAERPEGSVSTLKIQRTQQEDSAVYLCASSLARTSTDTQYFGPGTRLTVL.

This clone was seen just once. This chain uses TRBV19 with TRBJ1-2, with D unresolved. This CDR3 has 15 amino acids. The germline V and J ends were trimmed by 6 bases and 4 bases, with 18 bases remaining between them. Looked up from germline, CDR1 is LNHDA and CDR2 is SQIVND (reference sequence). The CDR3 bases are TGTGCCAGTAGCCCCGCTATGCCCTTTTTCTATGGCTACACCTTC. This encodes CASSPAMPFFYGYTF.

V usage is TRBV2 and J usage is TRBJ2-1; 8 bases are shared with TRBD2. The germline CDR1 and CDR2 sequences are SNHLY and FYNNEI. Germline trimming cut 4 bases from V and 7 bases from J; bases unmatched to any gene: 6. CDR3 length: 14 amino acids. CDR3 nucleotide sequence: TGTGCCAGCAGTGCTAATAGCGGGAAGAATGAGCAGTTCTTC. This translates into CASSANSGKNEQFF.

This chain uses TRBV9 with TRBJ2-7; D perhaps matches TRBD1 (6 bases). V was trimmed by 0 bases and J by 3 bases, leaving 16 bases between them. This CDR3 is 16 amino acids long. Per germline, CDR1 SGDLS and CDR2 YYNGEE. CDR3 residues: CASSVGSGDIRYEQYF. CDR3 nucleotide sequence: TGTGCCAGCAGCGTAGGTTCAGGGGATATTCGCTACGAGCAGTACTTC.

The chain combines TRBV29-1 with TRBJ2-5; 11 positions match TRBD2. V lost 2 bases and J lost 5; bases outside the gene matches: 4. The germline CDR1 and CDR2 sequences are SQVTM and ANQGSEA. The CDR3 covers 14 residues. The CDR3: CSVERASGRETQYF. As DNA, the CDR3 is TGCAGCGTTGAACGGGCTAGCGGGAGGGAGACCCAGTACTTC.

CDR3 residues: CASRDRGNSNQPQHF. The CDR3 nucleotides are TGTGCCAGTAGGGACAGGGGGAATAGCAATCAGCCCCAGCATTTT. The chain employs TRBV19 and TRBJ1-5; TRBD1 matches 10 bases. Germline CDR1 reads LNHDA; CDR2 reads SQIVND (reference sequence). The V segment lost 6 bases and the J segment 0 bases; nucleotides outside the gene matches: 2. The CDR3 has 15 residues.

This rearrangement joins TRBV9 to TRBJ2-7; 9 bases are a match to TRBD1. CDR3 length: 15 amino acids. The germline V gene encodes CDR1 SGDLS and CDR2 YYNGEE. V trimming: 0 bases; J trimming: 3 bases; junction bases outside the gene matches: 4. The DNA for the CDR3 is TGTGCCAGCAGCGTAGATACAGGGGGCTTCTACGAGCAGTACTTC. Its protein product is CASSVDTGGFYEQYF.

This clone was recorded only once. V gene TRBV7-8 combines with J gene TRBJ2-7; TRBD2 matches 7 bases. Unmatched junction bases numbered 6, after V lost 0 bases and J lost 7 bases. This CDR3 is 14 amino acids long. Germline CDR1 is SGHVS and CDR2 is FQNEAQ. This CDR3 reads CASSLAGGPREQYF. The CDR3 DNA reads TGTGCCAGCAGCTTAGCGGGAGGGCCGAGGGAGCAGTACTTC. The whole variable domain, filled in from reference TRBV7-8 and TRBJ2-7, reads GAGVSQSPRYKVAKRGQDVALRCDPISGHVSLFWYQQALGQGPEFLTYFQNEAQLDKSGLPSDRFFAERPEGSVSTLKIQRTQQEDSAVYLCASSLAGGPREQYFGPGTRLTVT.